This entry lists 5 T cell receptor beta chains sequenced from one sample in a study of CD8 T cells in Susac syndrome. Random hexamers were used to reverse transcribe an amount of roughly 0.45 to 1 ug RNA. TCRdb reanalysed the immunoSEQ multiplex PCR reads using MiXCR and keeps one entry per CDR3 protein. This repertoire shows some 260,000 distinct CDR3 sequences, approximately 85% found once; its top ten account for about 0.11%. The material sequenced was CD8+ T cells from PBMCs. These receptors were obtained from a human donor with multiple sclerosis.

In this sample, this clonotype turned up once. This chain links TRBV7-2 with TRBJ2-3; D possibly corresponds to TRBD2 (6 bases). Germline-derived CDR1 and CDR2 are SGHTA and FQGNSA. The CDR3 extends over 14 amino acids. Trimming left V 5 bases short and J 4 bases short, with 13 bases between. The CDR3 coding sequence is TGTGCCAGCAGCCCCGGAGGGAGGCCAGATACGCAGTATTTT. It codes for CASSPGGRPDTQYF.

The rearrangement uses TRBV19 and TRBJ2-1; 8 nucleotides align to TRBD2. The CDR3 is made up of 18 amino acids. Germline V gene sequence: CDR1 LNHDA, CDR2 SQIVND (reference sequence). Trimming at V came to 3 bases and at J to 0 bases, leaving 10 bases not matched to a gene. In nucleotides, the CDR3 is TGTGCCAGTAGTATCTTAGTTGAAAGCGGGAGCTCCTACAATGAGCAGTTCTTC. Amino acids: CASSILVESGSSYNEQFF.

V usage is TRBV20-1 and J usage is TRBJ2-7; no reliable D call. Trimming pared 5 bases from V and 0 bases from J, leaving 8 bases between. CDR1 and CDR2 (germline): DFQATT, SNEGSKA (reference sequence). This CDR3 is 12 amino acids long. The chain's CDR3 is CSARRYSYEQYF. CDR3 nucleotide sequence: TGCAGTGCTCGACGGTACTCCTACGAGCAGTACTTC.

The chain is built from TRBV28 and TRBJ2-3; D remains unclear. The CDR3 has 13 residues. V lost 7 bases and J lost 6, with 14 bases in between. Germline V gives CDR1 MDHEN, CDR2 SYDVKM. Here the CDR3 reads CASTLSRPDTQYF. CDR3 sequence (DNA): TGTGCCAGCACCCTTTCCCGCCCGGATACGCAGTATTTT.

V and J are TRBV7-9 and TRBJ1-1; D may be TRBD1 (6 bases). CDR1 SEHNR and CDR2 FQNEAQ come from the germline V gene (reference sequence). Deletions cut 6 bases from V and 0 bases from J, with 14 bases between. The CDR3 extends over 15 amino acids. The CDR3 spells CASSFVGALNTEAFF. CDR3 DNA sequence: TGTGCCAGCAGTTTTGTGGGGGCATTGAACACTGAAGCTTTCTTT.